This T cell receptor (beta chain) comes out of a study of T cell repertoires in ileal Crohn's disease. The protocol was immunoSEQ multiplex PCR, while the TCRdb copy is restricted to in-frame clones and leaves out a portion. Here the sample spans a few thousand clones, more than 65% being singletons. Study-wide results and caveats: High-frequency clones were more common in sorted CD8 than CD4 cells. The median delay to postoperative endoscopy was about 7 months. Clonal expansions were more frequent in active smokers than non-smokers at surgery. Every patient over 26.8% clonality showed endoscopic recurrence.

This sample's time point: neoterminal ileum biopsy at postoperative endoscopy, about 6 months after surgery. A note on this clone: What it binds is unknown.

Germline V CDR1 and CDR2: SGDLS, YYNGEE. This CDR3 has 16 amino acids. V lost 3 bases, J lost 3 bases, and 8 bases stayed unmatched. This clonotype was sampled from an adult with Crohn's disease. The V gene is TRBV9, the J gene TRBJ2-7; TRBD2 matches at 11 bases. The sample consisted of ileal tissue. The DNA of the CDR3 is TGTGCCAGCAGCGCCGGCTCGGGGACTAGCGGCTACGAGCAGTACTTC. This sequence encodes CASSAGSGTSGYEQYF.